The rows below give T cell receptor beta chains drawn from one sample of a study of cytomegalovirus exposure and HLA in healthy donors. TCRdb's copy holds only in-frame clones and misses some; the assay was immunoSEQ multiplex PCR. The data show roughly 150,000 clones, around four fifths seen once. The specimen sequenced was PBMCs. The origin of the receptors is a woman under 30 in good health and CMV-seronegative. The CDR3 runs from the conserved cysteine through the conserved F or W. The order of the fields is D gene, clone size, V gene, J gene, CDR3 protein, CDR3 DNA. D genes are given only for firm matches. Clone size is stated in some rows and not others, as once, few, many or a class when expanded.

d_call: -
clone_size: -
v_call: TRBV5-5
j_call: TRBJ1-2
cdr3_aa: CASSFRQGNGYTF
cdr3_nt: TGTGCCAGCAGCTTCCGGCAGGGCAATGGCTACACCTTC

d_call: -
clone_size: -
v_call: TRBV25-1
j_call: TRBJ1-6
cdr3_aa: CASSEVSVSSYNSPLHF
cdr3_nt: TGTGCCAGCAGTGAAGTATCGGTGAGCTCCTATAATTCACCCCTCCACTTT

d_call: -
clone_size: -
v_call: TRBV4-1
j_call: TRBJ2-6
cdr3_aa: CASSQDYRQSSGANGLTF
cdr3_nt: TGCGCCAGCAGCCAAGATTACAGGCAGAGCTCTGGGGCCAACGGCCTGACTTTC

d_call: TRBD1
clone_size: -
v_call: TRBV30
j_call: TRBJ2-5
cdr3_aa: CAWRTPRDRVQETQYF
cdr3_nt: TGTGCCTGGAGGACACCCCGGGACAGGGTCCAAGAGACCCAGTACTTC

d_call: -
clone_size: -
v_call: TRBV5-1
j_call: TRBJ1-1
cdr3_aa: CASRPGQPNTEAFF
cdr3_nt: TGCGCCAGCAGACCCGGACAGCCGAACACTGAAGCTTTCTTT

d_call: -
clone_size: once
v_call: TRBV11-2
j_call: TRBJ2-2
cdr3_aa: CASSLAVFTGELFF
cdr3_nt: TGTGCCAGCAGCTTAGCTGTTTTCACCGGGGAGCTGTTTTTT

d_call: TRBD1
clone_size: -
v_call: TRBV7-2
j_call: TRBJ1-1
cdr3_aa: CASSLDISTGSPFF
cdr3_nt: TGTGCCAGCAGCTTAGACATTTCGACAGGGTCGCCTTTCTTT

d_call: TRBD2
clone_size: -
v_call: TRBV5-1
j_call: TRBJ2-3
cdr3_aa: CASMDVSGSRIDTQYF
cdr3_nt: TGCGCCAGCATGGACGTTAGCGGGTCCAGAATAGATACGCAGTATTTT

d_call: -
clone_size: -
v_call: TRBV6-1
j_call: TRBJ1-5
cdr3_aa: CASHERFSNQPQHF
cdr3_nt: TGTGCCAGCCACGAGCGCTTTAGCAATCAGCCCCAGCATTTT

d_call: TRBD1
clone_size: -
v_call: TRBV27
j_call: TRBJ1-2
cdr3_aa: CASSKMAGQGVYGYTF
cdr3_nt: TGTGCCAGCAGTAAAATGGCAGGACAGGGGGTCTATGGCTACACCTTC

d_call: TRBD1
clone_size: -
v_call: TRBV6-1
j_call: TRBJ1-6
cdr3_aa: CASSVTDRGNSPLHF
cdr3_nt: TGTGCCAGCAGTGTCACGGACAGGGGAAATTCACCCCTCCACTTT

d_call: -
clone_size: -
v_call: TRBV9
j_call: TRBJ2-1
cdr3_aa: CASSVEGVTYNEQFF
cdr3_nt: TGTGCCAGCAGCGTAGAGGGGGTCACCTACAATGAGCAGTTCTTC

d_call: -
clone_size: -
v_call: TRBV5-1
j_call: TRBJ1-4
cdr3_aa: CASSPRVSANEKLFF
cdr3_nt: TGCGCCAGCAGCCCCCGGGTGTCAGCTAATGAAAAACTGTTTTTT

d_call: TRBD1
clone_size: -
v_call: TRBV6-5
j_call: TRBJ1-2
cdr3_aa: CASSRTTTGVGYTF
cdr3_nt: TGTGCCAGCAGTCGTACAACGACAGGGGTAGGCTACACCTTC

d_call: -
clone_size: -
v_call: TRBV28
j_call: TRBJ1-4
cdr3_aa: CASSLYTWTSPNEKLFF
cdr3_nt: TGTGCCAGCAGTTTGTACACTTGGACAAGCCCTAATGAAAAACTGTTTTTT

d_call: TRBD1
clone_size: -
v_call: TRBV27
j_call: TRBJ1-2
cdr3_aa: CASRERQGGYGYTF
cdr3_nt: TGTGCCAGCAGGGAGAGACAGGGAGGTTATGGCTACACCTTC

d_call: TRBD1
clone_size: -
v_call: TRBV4-1
j_call: TRBJ2-1
cdr3_aa: CASSHAGGNEQFF
cdr3_nt: TGCGCCAGCAGCCATGCAGGGGGCAATGAGCAGTTCTTC

d_call: TRBD1
clone_size: -
v_call: TRBV6-5
j_call: TRBJ1-6
cdr3_aa: CASRGQGSSPLHF
cdr3_nt: TGTGCCAGCAGGGGACAGGGCAGTTCACCCCTCCACTTT

d_call: TRBD2
clone_size: -
v_call: TRBV6-4
j_call: TRBJ2-3
cdr3_aa: CASSPTSGTDTQYF
cdr3_nt: TGTGCCAGCAGCCCGACTAGCGGCACAGATACGCAGTATTTT

d_call: -
clone_size: -
v_call: TRBV19
j_call: TRBJ1-2
cdr3_aa: CASRLESGYTF
cdr3_nt: TGTGCCAGTAGATTAGAGAGTGGCTACACCTTC

d_call: TRBD1
clone_size: -
v_call: TRBV2
j_call: TRBJ1-3
cdr3_aa: CASSAQGADGNTIYF
cdr3_nt: TGTGCCAGCAGCGCACAGGGGGCTGATGGAAACACCATATATTTT

d_call: TRBD1
clone_size: few
v_call: TRBV11-3
j_call: TRBJ2-5
cdr3_aa: CASSTGGETQYF
cdr3_nt: TGTGCCAGCAGTACAGGGGGAGAGACCCAGTACTTC

d_call: -
clone_size: -
v_call: TRBV4-1
j_call: TRBJ2-7
cdr3_aa: CASSLLFEVRDNSFGEQYF
cdr3_nt: TGCGCCAGCAGCCTTCTCTTTGAAGTAAGGGACAACTCCTTTGGCGAGCAGTACTTC

d_call: TRBD2
clone_size: -
v_call: TRBV2
j_call: TRBJ2-1
cdr3_aa: CASRWFTSGGYNEQFF
cdr3_nt: TGTGCCAGCAGGTGGTTTACTAGCGGGGGATACAATGAGCAGTTCTTC

d_call: -
clone_size: -
v_call: TRBV10-2
j_call: TRBJ1-5
cdr3_aa: CASSESDSDNQPQHF
cdr3_nt: TGCGCCAGCAGTGAGTCGGACAGCGACAATCAGCCCCAGCATTTT

d_call: TRBD1
clone_size: -
v_call: TRBV11-2
j_call: TRBJ2-7
cdr3_aa: CASSLRGSRGTGAYEQYF
cdr3_nt: TGTGCCAGCAGCCTCAGAGGAAGCCGCGGGACAGGGGCTTACGAGCAGTACTTC

d_call: -
clone_size: once
v_call: TRBV30
j_call: TRBJ2-7
cdr3_aa: CALQSVYEQYF
cdr3_nt: TGTGCCTTGCAATCGGTTTATGAGCAGTACTTC

d_call: TRBD1
clone_size: -
v_call: TRBV5-4
j_call: TRBJ2-3
cdr3_aa: CASSPGTGYFGTDTQYF
cdr3_nt: TGTGCCAGCAGCCCCGGGACAGGGTATTTTGGGACAGATACGCAGTATTTT

d_call: TRBD1
clone_size: -
v_call: TRBV19
j_call: TRBJ1-5
cdr3_aa: CASSDRGRVPLNQPQHF
cdr3_nt: TGTGCCAGTAGTGACAGGGGGCGCGTTCCCCTCAATCAGCCCCAGCATTTT

d_call: TRBD1
clone_size: -
v_call: TRBV10-1
j_call: TRBJ2-7
cdr3_aa: CASSESGQGNYEQYF
cdr3_nt: TGCGCCAGCAGTGAGTCGGGACAGGGCAACTACGAGCAGTACTTC

d_call: TRBD1
clone_size: few
v_call: TRBV5-1
j_call: TRBJ2-7
cdr3_aa: CASTGSGGPYEQYF
cdr3_nt: TGCGCCAGCACTGGGTCAGGGGGCCCCTACGAGCAGTACTTC

d_call: -
clone_size: -
v_call: TRBV6-5
j_call: TRBJ1-2
cdr3_aa: CASSLSQFYGYTF
cdr3_nt: TGTGCCAGCAGTTTGTCACAGTTCTATGGCTACACCTTC

d_call: TRBD1
clone_size: few
v_call: TRBV19
j_call: TRBJ1-5
cdr3_aa: CASTPHRGRGNQPQHF
cdr3_nt: TGTGCCAGTACCCCTCACAGGGGGCGCGGCAATCAGCCCCAGCATTTT

d_call: TRBD2
clone_size: -
v_call: TRBV4-2
j_call: TRBJ2-5
cdr3_aa: CASSRAQTSGGQETQYF
cdr3_nt: TGTGCCAGCAGCCGGGCCCAGACTAGCGGGGGCCAAGAGACCCAGTACTTC

d_call: -
clone_size: -
v_call: TRBV9
j_call: TRBJ2-1
cdr3_aa: CASSVGVGGIREEQFF
cdr3_nt: TGTGCCAGCAGCGTAGGGGTTGGGGGGATCAGGGAGGAGCAGTTCTTC

d_call: TRBD1
clone_size: -
v_call: TRBV6-5
j_call: TRBJ1-6
cdr3_aa: CASSYRQGSSPLHF
cdr3_nt: TGTGCCAGCAGTTACAGACAGGGGTCTTCACCCCTCCACTTT

d_call: -
clone_size: -
v_call: TRBV5-1
j_call: TRBJ1-4
cdr3_aa: CASSLVGIPTNEKLFF
cdr3_nt: TGCGCCAGCAGCTTGGTCGGGATCCCAACTAATGAAAAACTGTTTTTT

d_call: TRBD1
clone_size: -
v_call: TRBV7-9
j_call: TRBJ1-2
cdr3_aa: CSSSRAIYLGQGSDYGYTF
cdr3_nt: TGTTCCAGCAGCCGGGCCATTTACCTCGGACAGGGTAGCGACTATGGCTACACCTTC

d_call: TRBD1
clone_size: -
v_call: TRBV18
j_call: TRBJ1-2
cdr3_aa: CASSPGDSTNYGYTF
cdr3_nt: TGTGCCAGCTCACCAGGGGACAGTACTAACTATGGCTACACCTTC

d_call: -
clone_size: -
v_call: TRBV28
j_call: TRBJ1-2
cdr3_aa: CASRLSFHINYGYTF
cdr3_nt: TGTGCCAGCAGGCTATCATTCCATATCAACTATGGCTACACCTTC

d_call: TRBD2
clone_size: -
v_call: TRBV9
j_call: TRBJ2-1
cdr3_aa: CASSVELAAYNEQFF
cdr3_nt: TGTGCCAGCAGCGTAGAGCTAGCGGCCTACAATGAGCAGTTCTTC

d_call: -
clone_size: -
v_call: TRBV6-5
j_call: TRBJ1-5
cdr3_aa: CASSAITTNQPQHF
cdr3_nt: TGTGCCAGCAGTGCTATTACCACGAATCAGCCCCAGCATTTT

d_call: TRBD1
clone_size: -
v_call: TRBV18
j_call: TRBJ2-7
cdr3_aa: CASSPPGQYYEQYF
cdr3_nt: TGTGCCAGCTCACCACCGGGACAGTACTACGAGCAGTACTTC

d_call: TRBD2
clone_size: few
v_call: TRBV5-8
j_call: TRBJ2-3
cdr3_aa: CASSLDGVLAGGSDTQYF
cdr3_nt: TGTGCCAGCAGCTTGGACGGTGTACTAGCGGGGGGGTCCGATACGCAGTATTTT

d_call: -
clone_size: -
v_call: TRBV28
j_call: TRBJ1-6
cdr3_aa: CASTPGGAAAYNSPLHF
cdr3_nt: TGTGCCAGCACTCCCGGGGGGGCCGCAGCATATAATTCACCCCTCCACTTT

d_call: TRBD1
clone_size: -
v_call: TRBV28
j_call: TRBJ1-3
cdr3_aa: CASSWTGTGNTIYF
cdr3_nt: TGTGCCAGCAGCTGGACAGGGACTGGAAACACCATATATTTT

d_call: TRBD1
clone_size: -
v_call: TRBV28
j_call: TRBJ1-6
cdr3_aa: CASSIPPGQGNSPLHF
cdr3_nt: TGTGCCAGCAGTATTCCCCCGGGACAGGGCAATTCACCCCTCCACTTT

d_call: -
clone_size: -
v_call: TRBV28
j_call: TRBJ1-2
cdr3_aa: CASSNRRFGYTF
cdr3_nt: TGTGCCAGCAGTAACAGGCGGTTTGGCTACACCTTC

d_call: -
clone_size: -
v_call: TRBV7-9
j_call: TRBJ1-1
cdr3_aa: CSSSLGGAPNTEAFF
cdr3_nt: TGTTCCAGCAGCTTAGGCGGGGCTCCGAACACTGAAGCTTTCTTT

d_call: -
clone_size: -
v_call: TRBV9
j_call: TRBJ2-7
cdr3_aa: CASSAAAGTNYEQYF
cdr3_nt: TGTGCCAGCAGCGCGGCTGCCGGGACAAACTACGAGCAGTACTTC

d_call: TRBD1
clone_size: -
v_call: TRBV4-1
j_call: TRBJ2-7
cdr3_aa: CASSLTDRTSSYEQYF
cdr3_nt: TGCGCCAGCAGCCTGACGGACAGGACCTCCTCCTACGAGCAGTACTTC